The 28 T cell receptor beta chains listed next were all sequenced from one sample in a study of control samples from healthy donors and cancer patients (dated by TCRdb to between 2020 and 2021). Libraries were prepared through the immunoSEQ multiplex PCR assay. Not all clones reach the TCRdb copy of this immuneACCESS table, which keeps in-frame sequences only. Checked studies attribute under half of the gap to unresolved V genes and leave the rest unexplained. The sample table holds 73,000 or so clones, of which about 88% were seen once. The top ten clonotypes cover 3.5% to 4% of the sample. Sequencing was performed on blood. Receptors originate from a woman aged 50 to 60 in good health.

The rearrangement joins TRBV3-1 (or the pseudogene TRBV3-2) to TRBJ2-1, with 9 bases fitting TRBD2. After removal of 4 bases from V and 3 bases from J, the junction contained 1 base not matched to a gene. Germline assignment: CDR1 LGHDT and CDR2 YNNKEL (reference sequence). CDR3 length: 14 residues. The CDR3: CASSPSGIYNEQFF. The CDR3 coding sequence is TGTGCCAGCAGCCCTAGCGGGATCTACAATGAGCAGTTCTTC.

The chain recombines TRBV5-1 with TRBJ2-1; 7 bases are shared with TRBD2. J gave up 3 bases and V 1 base, and 7 bases lay outside the gene matches. Looked up from germline, CDR1 is SGHRS and CDR2 is YFSETQ. There are 16 residues in the CDR3. The CDR3 spells CASSLSGGIRYNEQFF. For the CDR3, the DNA is TGCGCCAGCAGCTTGTCGGGGGGAATTCGCTACAATGAGCAGTTCTTC.

The chain carries TRBV7-9 and TRBJ1-1; D possibly corresponds to TRBD1 (5 bases). The CDR3 sequence is 14 residues long. Trimming shortened V by 2 bases and J by 5 bases, and 12 bases separated the two germline ends. Germline loops: CDR1 SEHNR, CDR2 FQNEAQ (reference sequence). In DNA, the CDR3 is TGTGCCAGCAGCTTACTGGGGCCGGGGACTGAAGCTTTCTTT. Translated: CASSLLGPGTEAFF.

This clone appeared once. V gene TRBV14 combines with J gene TRBJ1-2; the D is unclear. The CDR3 length is 13 residues. From germline, CDR1 is SGHDN and CDR2 FVKESK. V was cut by 3 bases and J by 0 bases, with 5 bases left in between. CDR3 loop: CASSHLPNYGYTF. CDR3 nucleotides: TGTGCCAGCAGCCACCTGCCTAACTATGGCTACACCTTC.

The gene calls are TRBV24-1 and TRBJ1-2; 10 positions agree with TRBD1. V dropped 9 bases and J dropped 2; count of bases not matched to a gene: 2. CDR1 and CDR2 from the germline V gene are KGHDR and SFDVKD. The CDR3 length is 13 residues. The CDR3 DNA follows: TGTGCCACCCGACAGGGGGCGAACTATGGCTACACCTTC. It codes for CATRQGANYGYTF.

The chain employs TRBV4-2 and TRBJ2-1, with 8 nucleotides matching TRBD2. The CDR3 length is 16 residues. The V segment lost 1 base and the J segment 4 bases; nucleotides outside the gene matches: 6. Germline V lookup: CDR1 LGHNA, CDR2 YNFKEQ. CDR3 in amino acids: CASSQVVTSGYNEQFF. Here the CDR3 DNA reads TGTGCCAGCAGCCAAGTAGTAACTAGCGGTTACAATGAGCAGTTCTTC.

CDR3 region: CASTTPRGLGDTQYF. The CDR3 DNA reads as TGTGCCAGCACCACCCCCAGGGGGCTGGGAGATACGCAGTATTTT. This rearrangement joins TRBV28 to TRBJ2-3; 8 nucleotides align to TRBD1. Germline lookup yields CDR1 MDHEN and CDR2 SYDVKM. Trimming cost V 7 bases and J 5 bases; bases outside gene matches: 11. This CDR3 comprises 15 residues.

This sequence joins TRBV6-5 and TRBJ1-6; D might be TRBD1 (5 bases). Per germline, CDR1 MNHEY and CDR2 SVGAGI. The CDR3 consists of 15 residues. Deletions cut 2 bases from V and 10 bases from J, with 15 bases between. CDR3 bases: TGTGCCAGCAGTTACGATAGGCAGGGTAACTCACCCCTCCACTTT. This encodes CASSYDRQGNSPLHF.

V usage is TRBV30 and J usage is TRBJ2-7; D perhaps matches TRBD1 (5 bases). The CDR3 extends over 12 amino acids. Germline-derived CDR1 and CDR2 are GTSNPN and SVGIG (reference sequence). The CDR3 reads CAAGQGYYEQYF. The DNA of the CDR3 is TGTGCTGCCGGGCAGGGTTATTACGAGCAGTACTTC.

Only one count was recorded for this clone. The gene calls are TRBV7-8 and TRBJ2-7; 15 bases are shared with TRBD2. The germline V gene has CDR1 SGHVS and CDR2 FQNEAQ. The CDR3 loop spans 17 amino acids. Trimming at V came to 4 bases and at J to 4 bases, leaving 8 bases not matched to a gene. Here the CDR3 reads CASSSSGLAGGQYEQYF. The CDR3 coding sequence is TGTGCCAGCAGCTCTTCGGGACTAGCGGGAGGTCAATACGAGCAGTACTTC.

A note on this clone: An end of the junction does not agree with germline; a read error may underlie this. The V gene is TRBV7-7, the J gene TRBJ2-3; 8 bases align to TRBD2. Germline lookup yields CDR1 SSHAT and CDR2 FNYEAQ (reference sequence). The CDR3 runs to 15 residues. CDR3 loop: CASSKGLARTDTQYF. The CDR3 nucleotides read TGTGCTAGCAGCAAAGGACTAGCAAGGACAGATACGCAGTATTTT.

V gene TRBV19 combines with J gene TRBJ2-1; 7 bases match TRBD2. V was clipped by 3 bases and J by 3 bases; unmatched bases: 2. Germline loops: CDR1 LNHDA, CDR2 SQIVND (reference sequence). The CDR3 consists of 14 residues. CDR3 in DNA: TGTGCCAGTAGTATCCAGCGGGACTACAATGAGCAGTTCTTC. Translating gives CASSIQRDYNEQFF.

The V call is TRBV27, the J call TRBJ2-3; D remains unclear. CDR1 and CDR2 (germline): MNHEY, SMNVEV (reference sequence). The CDR3 totals 13 residues. V lost 6 bases, J lost 5 bases, and 12 bases lay in between. CDR3 nucleotides: TGTGCCAGCAGCCAAAGGGAAGTAGATACGCAGTATTTT. Its protein is CASSQREVDTQYF.

V usage is TRBV6-5 and J usage is TRBJ2-1; D not resolved. With 5 bases removed from V and 5 bases from J, the gap between germline ends came to 16 bases. CDR1 and CDR2 (germline): MNHEY, SVGAGI. This CDR3 has 15 residues. CDR3 amino acids: CASSILAANNNEQFF. The CDR3 DNA follows: TGTGCCAGCAGTATCCTCGCAGCTAATAACAATGAGCAGTTCTTC.

The rearrangement joins TRBV5-4 to TRBJ1-4; TRBD1 aligns across 8 bases. Germline V gene lookup returns CDR1 SGHNT and CDR2 YYREEE (reference sequence). The CDR3 length is 15 residues. The J segment lost 5 bases and the V segment lost 5 bases, leaving 8 bases of the junction unmatched. The CDR3 reads CASSRNRGYNEKLFF. The CDR3 DNA reads TGTGCCAGCAGTCGAAACAGGGGGTACAATGAAAAACTGTTTTTT.

The chain carries TRBV5-4 and TRBJ1-5, with TRBD1 identical over 12 bases. The length of the CDR3 is 17 residues. V was pared by 2 bases and J by 3 bases, with 6 bases of the junction left unmatched. Germline V lookup: CDR1 SGHNT, CDR2 YYREEE (reference sequence). CDR3 loop: CASSLNRDRGLNQPQHF. The CDR3 region has the DNA TGTGCCAGCAGCTTAAACCGGGACAGGGGGCTCAATCAGCCCCAGCATTTT.

The rearrangement joins TRBV2 to TRBJ1-1; TRBD1 might be the D (6 bases). Germline loops: CDR1 SNHLY, CDR2 FYNNEI. The CDR3 is made up of 14 amino acids. Deletions cut 7 bases from V and 5 bases from J, with 17 bases between. CDR3 sequence reads: CASKQGGYATEAFF. The DNA for the CDR3 is TGTGCCAGCAAACAGGGTGGGTACGCTACTGAAGCTTTCTTT.

V usage is TRBV7-8 and J usage is TRBJ1-5; D might be TRBD1 (5 bases). Germline CDR1 is SGHVS and CDR2 is FQNEAQ. The CDR3 loop spans 15 amino acids. V gave up 1 base and J gave up 0 bases, with 7 bases separating them. CDR3 sequence: CASSLGGRSNQPQHF. DNA of the CDR3: TGTGCCAGCAGCTTAGGGGGACGTAGCAATCAGCCCCAGCATTTT.

This clone was found once. The chain uses TRBV15 and TRBJ1-2, with D tentatively TRBD1 (5 bases). CDR1 and CDR2 from the germline V gene are LNHNV and YYDKDF (reference sequence). The CDR3 is made up of 14 amino acids. V was clipped by 0 bases and J by 4 bases, with 9 bases between them. The CDR3 coding sequence is TGTGCCACCAGCAGAGAGGACACGAGCTATGGCTACACCTTC. Amino acids: CATSREDTSYGYTF.

This clone was observed a few times. This chain uses TRBV2 with TRBJ1-3, with 7 bases fitting TRBD1. The junction had 5 bases not matched to a gene; V was cut back by 7 bases and J by 2 bases. The CDR3 runs to 14 residues. Per germline, CDR1 SNHLY and CDR2 FYNNEI. This CDR3 reads CASNPQGPGNTIYF. CDR3 DNA sequence: TGTGCCAGCAACCCACAGGGGCCTGGAAACACCATATATTTT.

The CDR3 spells CAWPGTGGTEAFF. Here the CDR3 DNA reads TGTGCCTGGCCGGGGACAGGGGGCACTGAAGCTTTCTTT. J is TRBJ1-1 and V is TRBV30; 11 nucleotides align to TRBD1. Per the germline V gene, CDR1 is GTSNPN and CDR2 is SVGIG (reference sequence). V lost 5 bases, J lost 4 bases, and 3 bases stayed unmatched. The CDR3 contains 13 residues.

The chain couples TRBV3-1 (or the pseudogene TRBV3-2) to TRBJ2-7, with D tentatively TRBD2 (6 bases). V was cut by 0 bases and J by 3 bases, with 21 bases left in between. The CDR3 totals 18 residues. The germline CDR1 and CDR2 sequences are LGHDT and YNNKEL (reference sequence). This CDR3 reads CASSQEGKRRGPYYEQYF. The CDR3 DNA follows: TGTGCCAGCAGCCAAGAAGGAAAAAGGCGGGGACCATACTACGAGCAGTACTTC.

The V gene is TRBV7-2, the J gene TRBJ2-3, with D possibly TRBD2 on 6 matching bases. V gave up 3 bases and J gave up 5 bases, with 12 bases separating them. The CDR3 is 14 amino acids. Germline-derived CDR1 and CDR2 are SGHTA and FQGNSA. The CDR3 DNA reads TGTGCCAGCAGCTTTCGGGACTTGAGAGATACGCAGTATTTT. Protein sequence: CASSFRDLRDTQYF.

The chain has TRBV30 and TRBJ1-2; D is ambiguous. The V and J ends lost 0 bases and 5 bases respectively, with 10 bases between them. Germline-derived CDR1 and CDR2 are GTSNPN and SVGIG (reference sequence). The CDR3 is made up of 13 amino acids. CDR3 DNA: TGTGCCTGGAGTGTACTTGAGATTTATGGCTACACCTTC. Its translation: CAWSVLEIYGYTF.

The V gene is TRBV6-1, the J gene TRBJ1-1; the D gene is possibly TRBD1 (5 bases). CDR1 is MNHNS, CDR2 SASEGT, per germline. The CDR3 length is 13 residues. The V end lost 6 bases, the J end lost 11 bases, and 19 bases lay between the germline ends. The CDR3 sequence is CASSLKRGEVAFF. CDR3 sequence (DNA): TGTGCCAGCAGCCTTAAGCGAGGGGAGGTGGCTTTCTTT.

The chain links TRBV5-1 to TRBJ2-5; no definite D call. Germline CDR1 SGHRS, CDR2 YFSETQ. V was trimmed by 1 base and J by 4 bases, leaving 11 bases between them. This CDR3 contains 14 residues. CDR3 bases: TGCGCCAGCAGCTTGTCCGTAGTTTCAGAGACCCAGTACTTC. This sequence encodes CASSLSVVSETQYF.

The chain links TRBV27 to TRBJ2-2; D unresolved. The V end was cut by 3 bases, the J end by 6 bases, with 5 bases between. The germline V gene has CDR1 MNHEY and CDR2 SMNVEV (reference sequence). The CDR3 is made up of 12 amino acids. Written as DNA, the CDR3 is TGTGCCAGCAGTTTTGGGCCCGGGGAGCTGTTTTTT. Protein: CASSFGPGELFF.

The chain uses TRBV6-5 and TRBJ2-7, with 9 nucleotides matching TRBD1. Germline loops: CDR1 MNHEY, CDR2 SVGAGI. There are 14 residues in the CDR3. The V segment lost 7 bases and the J segment 3 bases; nucleotides outside the gene matches: 7. CDR3 sequence (DNA): TGTGCCAGCACCGTCGGACAGGGGCGCTACGAGCAGTACTTC. It translates to CASTVGQGRYEQYF.